These T cell receptor beta chains were read from a single sample in a study of beta chain features in type 1 diabetes. The method was immunoSEQ multiplex PCR; TCRdb's version includes in-frame clones alone and lacks a portion of them. Of some 150,000 clones listed, under 60% were seen once; the top ten hold around 0.45%. Input material: Tregs from blood. The receptor set was obtained from a man aged 18 to 29 in good health. CDR3s include the opening cysteine and the closing phenylalanine or tryptophan. A D gene is named only where the DNA matches it firmly. Clone sizes are given selectively: once, few, many, or a class where the clone is expanded.

size	V	D	J	DNA	CDR3
-	TRBV29-1	-	TRBJ2-7	TGCAGCGTTGGCGGGGGCCGGTACGAGCAGTACTTC	CSVGGGRYEQYF
few	TRBV9	-	TRBJ2-7	TGTGCCAGCAGCGTGGGTAGGAGGGCCTGGGAGCAGTACTTC	CASSVGRRAWEQYF
-	TRBV27	-	TRBJ1-5	TGTGCCACCAGACAGATGAATCAGCCCCAGCATTTT	CATRQMNQPQHF
-	TRBV5-1	-	TRBJ1-1	TGCGCCAGCAGCTCCCGCCCACGGGGAGTGGGCATTAACACTGAAGCTTTCTTT	CASSSRPRGVGINTEAFF
once	TRBV6-5	-	TRBJ2-7	TGTGCCAGCAGTAACAGGGCAGGGTCCGAGCAGTACTTC	CASSNRAGSEQYF
-	TRBV7-8	-	TRBJ2-7	TGTGCCAGCAGCTTATGGCGACACATGAACTACGAGCAGTACTTC	CASSLWRHMNYEQYF
-	TRBV10-3	TRBD1	TRBJ2-7	TGTGCCACGGGACAGGGGGTCTCCTACGAGCAGTACTTC	CATGQGVSYEQYF
-	TRBV6-1	TRBD1	TRBJ1-5	TGTGCCAGCATGCCAGACAGGGGGAACAATCAGCCCCAGCATTTT	CASMPDRGNNQPQHF
-	TRBV5-1	-	TRBJ2-2	TGCGCCAGCAGCTTGGACCCAGGGCCCGGGGAGCTGTTTTTT	CASSLDPGPGELFF
-	TRBV5-1	-	TRBJ2-2	TGCGCCAGCAGCGCAACAGGGCTAAACACCGGGGAGCTGTTTTTT	CASSATGLNTGELFF
-	TRBV11-1	-	TRBJ2-5	TGTGCCAGCAGCCATACACCCAGCGGCCAGTACTTC	CASSHTPSGQYF
few	TRBV18	TRBD1	TRBJ2-4	TGTGCCAGCTCAACGGACAGGGACATTCAGTACTTC	CASSTDRDIQYF
-	TRBV5-4	TRBD1	TRBJ2-5	TGTGCCAGCAGCTCCGAGGTCAGGGGGCAAGAGACCCAGTACTTC	CASSSEVRGQETQYF
once	TRBV5-1	-	TRBJ2-6	TGCGCCAGCAGCTCCAGGACTATTCCTGGGGCCAACGTCCTGACTTTC	CASSSRTIPGANVLTF
-	TRBV7-2	-	TRBJ1-2	TGTGCCAGCAGCCCGGACAGCTATGGCTACACCTTC	CASSPDSYGYTF
-	TRBV5-5	TRBD2	TRBJ2-7	TGTGCCAGCAGCTTGGGGCTAGCGGAATCCTACGAGCAGTACTTC	CASSLGLAESYEQYF